This is a list of T cell receptor beta chains from one sample in a study of blood T cell repertoires in COVID-19. Produced via immunoSEQ multiplex PCR; TCRdb's table is partial and in-frame only. This table holds 650,000 to 800,000 clones, about nine tenths found once. The sequencing input was peripheral blood. Receptors were obtained from a woman aged 18-29 years with acute or convalescent COVID-19. The CDR3 runs from the conserved cysteine through the conserved F or W. The D gene is left open where the match is weak. The size field is filled for only some rows; it gives once, few, many or a size class.

J gene	V gene	clone size	CDR3 length	D gene	CDR3 protein	CDR3 DNA
TRBJ1-1	TRBV15	.	13	TRBD1	CATSLNRGQEAFF	TGTGCCACCAGCCTAAACAGGGGCCAAGAAGCTTTCTTT
TRBJ1-1	TRBV25-1	once	14	.	CASSDALTPHEAFF	TGTGCCAGCAGTGACGCTTTAACTCCCCATGAAGCTTTCTTT
TRBJ2-3	TRBV5-4	.	15	.	CASSLGRVGTDTQYF	TGTGCCAGCAGCTTGGGCAGGGTGGGCACAGATACGCAGTATTTT
TRBJ1-4	TRBV5-4	.	14	.	CASSRGGFNEKLFF	TGTGCCAGCAGCCGCGGAGGGTTTAATGAAAAACTGTTTTTT
TRBJ2-7	TRBV18	.	15	TRBD2	CASSPSGGPSYEQYF	TGTGCCAGCTCACCCAGCGGGGGGCCATCCTACGAGCAGTACTTC
TRBJ2-2	TRBV9	.	15	.	CASSANRANTGELFF	TGTGCCAGCAGCGCAAACAGAGCGAACACCGGGGAGCTGTTTTTT
TRBJ1-1	TRBV12-3/TRBV12-4	.	13	TRBD1	CASKGQSTLQAFF	TGTGCCAGCAAGGGACAGTCAACCCTTCAGGCTTTCTTT
TRBJ1-2	TRBV5-6	once	14	TRBD1	CASRTSDRDYGYTF	TGTGCCAGCAGAACCTCGGACAGGGACTATGGCTACACCTTC
TRBJ1-1	TRBV5-1	once	13	.	CASTSDMNTEAFF	TGCGCCAGCACCTCGGACATGAACACTGAAGCTTTCTTT
TRBJ1-1	TRBV5-1	.	14	.	CASSLVQGNTEAFF	TGCGCCAGCAGCTTGGTCCAGGGCAACACTGAAGCTTTCTTT
TRBJ2-7	TRBV11-2	.	16	.	CASSLDGQGNSYEQYF	TGTGCCAGCAGCTTAGATGGGCAGGGCAATTCCTACGAGCAGTACTTC
TRBJ1-1	TRBV10-3	.	14	.	CAISGGGLNTEAFF	TGTGCCATCAGTGGCGGGGGGCTTAACACTGAAGCTTTCTTT
TRBJ1-2	TRBV6-5	.	15	TRBD1	CASSYSRQGNYGYTF	TGTGCCAGCAGTTACTCGAGACAGGGAAACTATGGCTACACCTTC
TRBJ2-7	TRBV4-1	.	16	TRBD2	CASSQESPLGGDEQYF	TGCGCCAGCAGCCAAGAGTCCCCCCTGGGGGGGGACGAGCAGTACTTC
TRBJ2-7	TRBV5-5	.	13	.	CASSLTGSYEQYF	TGTGCCAGCAGCCTAACAGGCTCCTACGAGCAGTACTTC
TRBJ1-3	TRBV29-1	.	12	TRBD1	CSVTGDGNTIYF	TGCAGCGTCACAGGGGACGGAAACACCATATATTTT
TRBJ1-6	TRBV21-1	.	15	.	CASSLPRDRGKALHF	TGTGCCAGCAGCCTTCCTAGGGACAGGGGCAAGGCCCTCCACTTT
TRBJ1-6	TRBV28	.	16	TRBD1	CASSLGSGGWNSPLHF	TGTGCCAGCAGCCTAGGGTCAGGGGGCTGGAATTCACCCCTCCACTTT
TRBJ1-6	TRBV9	few	15	.	CASSVQGGVDSPLHF	TGTGCCAGCAGCGTACAGGGTGGTGTGGATTCACCCCTCCACTTT
TRBJ1-3	TRBV19	few	15	.	CASSIATASGNTIYF	TGTGCCAGTAGTATTGCGACAGCCTCTGGAAACACCATATATTTT
TRBJ2-3	TRBV10-3	.	15	TRBD2	CAISAVGGATDTQYF	TGTGCCATCAGTGCGGTCGGGGGGGCTACAGATACGCAGTATTTT
TRBJ1-5	TRBV11-2	.	15	.	CASSFSGVSNQPQHF	TGTGCCAGCAGCTTCTCGGGGGTTAGCAATCAGCCCCAGCATTTT
TRBJ2-3	TRBV6-4	few	14	TRBD2	CASSERGAEDTQYF	TGTGCCAGCAGTGAGCGGGGGGCGGAAGATACGCAGTATTTT
TRBJ1-1	TRBV27	.	15	.	CASSRREQGHTEAFF	TGTGCCAGCAGTCGCCGGGAACAGGGACACACTGAAGCTTTCTTT
TRBJ2-7	TRBV6-6	.	14	TRBD1	CASSSGTGSYEQYF	TGTGCCAGCAGTTCCGGGACAGGGTCCTACGAGCAGTACTTC
TRBJ1-1	TRBV19	once	16	.	CASSQTGGIPSREAFF	TGTGCCAGTAGTCAAACGGGGGGCATCCCGAGCCGTGAAGCTTTCTTT
TRBJ2-5	TRBV3-1/TRBV3-2	.	16	TRBD2	CASSPPVDASGASQYF	TGTGCCAGCAGCCCCCCCGTTGACGCTAGCGGGGCGTCCCAGTACTTC
TRBJ1-3	TRBV7-9	.	16	.	CASSLEAGWSGNTIYF	TGTGCCAGCAGCTTAGAGGCAGGGTGGTCCGGAAACACCATATATTTT
TRBJ1-4	TRBV6-5	once	14	.	CASTRGLLNEKLFF	TGTGCCAGCACCCGGGGACTCCTGAATGAAAAACTGTTTTTT
TRBJ1-4	TRBV11-2	.	15	.	CASSFTGLGNEKLFF	TGTGCCAGCAGCTTCACAGGGTTGGGGAATGAAAAACTGTTTTTT
TRBJ1-1	TRBV12-5	.	13	.	CASGSRIGTEAFF	TGTGCTAGTGGTTCCCGTATCGGCACTGAAGCTTTCTTT
TRBJ1-1	TRBV7-9	.	14	TRBD1	CASSHRDRGTEAFF	TGTGCCAGCAGCCACCGGGACAGGGGCACTGAAGCTTTCTTT
TRBJ2-7	TRBV9	.	14	.	CASSVAWATYEQYF	TGTGCCAGCAGCGTAGCTTGGGCAACATACGAGCAGTACTTC
TRBJ2-7	TRBV5-1	.	16	TRBD2	CASSLGLAGAVHEQYF	TGCGCCAGCAGCTTGGGGCTAGCGGGGGCTGTCCACGAGCAGTACTTC
TRBJ1-6	TRBV11-1	.	14	.	CASSFTGLNSPLHF	TGTGCCAGCAGCTTTACCGGTTTAAATTCACCCCTCCACTTT
TRBJ2-7	TRBV18	.	15	TRBD2	CASSPTGLATYEQYF	TGTGCCAGCTCACCAACGGGACTAGCGACCTACGAGCAGTACTTC
TRBJ1-2	TRBV11-2	.	13	.	CASSPWRGEERTF	TGTGCCAGCAGCCCCTGGCGGGGAGAGGAGCGGACCTTC
TRBJ2-1	TRBV5-1	.	15	TRBD1	CASSFWTGPGGEQFF	TGCGCCAGCAGCTTTTGGACAGGCCCGGGCGGGGAGCAGTTCTTC
TRBJ1-1	TRBV30	.	13	.	CAWRRGMNTEAFF	TGTGCCTGGCGGCGGGGCATGAACACTGAAGCTTTCTTT
TRBJ2-3	TRBV27	.	16	TRBD2	CASREVAGGSTDTQYF	TGTGCCAGCCGCGAGGTAGCGGGGGGATCAACAGATACGCAGTATTTT
TRBJ1-1	TRBV5-1	.	14	TRBD1	CASRLTRDSTEAFF	TGCGCCAGCAGGTTGACCAGGGACAGTACTGAAGCTTTCTTT
TRBJ1-4	TRBV7-2	.	13	TRBD1	CASRGGLGEKLFF	TGTGCCAGCAGAGGGGGCTTAGGTGAAAAACTGTTTTTT
TRBJ2-7	TRBV7-2	.	18	TRBD2	CASSLGERGGIFSYEQYF	TGTGCCAGCAGCTTAGGGGAGCGGGGGGGTATTTTCTCCTACGAGCAGTACTTC
TRBJ2-3	TRBV28	.	15	.	CASGPPNRNGDTQYF	TGTGCCAGCGGCCCCCCTAACAGGAATGGAGATACGCAGTATTTT
TRBJ1-5	TRBV30	.	14	.	CAWRHSTGNQPQHF	TGTGCCTGGAGGCACTCAACAGGGAACCAGCCCCAGCATTTT
TRBJ1-6	TRBV2	.	15	.	CASSGAGSDFTPLHF	TGTGCCAGCAGTGGGGCAGGGTCGGATTTTACACCCCTCCACTTT
TRBJ1-1	TRBV4-3	.	16	TRBD1	CASSQRLGTGGTEAFF	TGCGCCAGCAGCCAAAGGTTAGGGACAGGGGGCACTGAAGCTTTCTTT
TRBJ1-6	TRBV6-5	.	15	.	CALLVGANYNSPLHF	TGTGCCCTACTGGTAGGGGCCAATTATAATTCACCCCTCCACTTT
TRBJ2-1	TRBV6-5	.	16	.	CASSYSQVRGLHEQFF	TGTGCCAGCAGTTACTCTCAAGTTCGGGGACTTCATGAGCAGTTCTTC
TRBJ1-3	TRBV4-3	.	11	.	CASSQGQTIYF	TGCGCCAGCAGCCAAGGGCAGACCATATATTTT
TRBJ1-2	TRBV28	.	15	.	CASSSPDRSGYGYTF	TGTGCCAGCAGTTCCCCCGACAGATCTGGCTATGGCTACACCTTC
TRBJ2-2	TRBV10-3	.	16	TRBD1	CAISDLRTGGTGELFF	TGTGCCATCAGTGATCTGAGGACAGGGGGCACCGGGGAGCTGTTTTTT